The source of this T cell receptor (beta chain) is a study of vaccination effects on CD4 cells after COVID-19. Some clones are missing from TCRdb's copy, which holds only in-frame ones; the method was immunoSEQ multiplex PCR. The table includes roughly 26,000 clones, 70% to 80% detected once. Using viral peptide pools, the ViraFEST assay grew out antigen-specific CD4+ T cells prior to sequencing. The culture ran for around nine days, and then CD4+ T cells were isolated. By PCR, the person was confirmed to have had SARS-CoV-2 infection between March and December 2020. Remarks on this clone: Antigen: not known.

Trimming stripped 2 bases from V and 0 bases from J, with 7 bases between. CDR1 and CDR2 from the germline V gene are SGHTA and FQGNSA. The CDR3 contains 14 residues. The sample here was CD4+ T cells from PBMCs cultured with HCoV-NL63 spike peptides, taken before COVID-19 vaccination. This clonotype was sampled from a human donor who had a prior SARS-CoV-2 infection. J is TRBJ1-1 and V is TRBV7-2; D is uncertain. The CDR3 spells CASSLMYMNTEAFF. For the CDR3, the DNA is TGTGCCAGCAGCTTAATGTACATGAACACTGAAGCTTTCTTT.